These T cell receptor beta chains were read from a single sample in a study of Ad26.COV2.S vaccination and SARS-CoV-2 variants. Here immunoSEQ multiplex PCR was the method, and the copy in TCRdb shows in-frame clones only, minus some. The sample lists 350,000 to 500,000 clones; approximately 89% were seen once. Sequencing used peripheral blood, obtained in a trial of Ad26.COV2.S vaccine versus placebo. Receptor source: a person between 18 and 65 years old who received the Ad26.COV2.S COVID-19 vaccine or a placebo. Each CDR3 is given without its conserved first and last residue.

J gene,V gene,CDR3 protein
TRBJ1-3,TRBV6-5,ASSYLQGTGGNTIY
TRBJ2-5,TRBV15,ATSRGENPTGQETQY
TRBJ1-6,TRBV7-2,ASSLWGQGQSPLH
TRBJ2-1,TRBV11-3,ASSLTGGNEQF
TRBJ1-2,TRBV6-5,ASSYTTSGGYGYT
TRBJ1-4,TRBV28,ASSLWEELNEKLF
TRBJ1-4,TRBV7-2,ASSLAGTASEKLF
TRBJ2-2,TRBV7-2,ASSLATTNTGELF
TRBJ1-3,TRBV5-5,ASSPAGFSGNTIY
TRBJ2-3,TRBV5-1,ASSPAGSGRRADTQY
TRBJ1-1,TRBV4-1,ASSQDIAGQNTEAF
TRBJ2-2,TRBV12-5,ASGQGTGELF
TRBJ1-1,TRBV7-9,ASSLLWTGGIRTEAF
TRBJ2-1,TRBV18,ASSPRSRDNEQF
TRBJ1-5,TRBV29-1,SVGDSGFNQPQH
TRBJ2-3,TRBV10-3,AIRSDRDSTDTQY
TRBJ1-2,TRBV7-2,ASSLDGGVLGGYT
TRBJ2-1,TRBV7-8,ASRDPGSQF
TRBJ1-1,TRBV5-4,ASSLGARSYTEAF
TRBJ2-1,TRBV18,ASSPPRLSYNEQF
TRBJ2-5,TRBV5-1,ASSSAPGYQETQY
TRBJ2-3,TRBV7-2,ASSGRNTQY
TRBJ1-5,TRBV2,ASSPGLGQPQH
TRBJ1-1,TRBV23-1,ATEGKWDTEAF
TRBJ2-1,TRBV13,ASSLSARIAGGAYNEQF
TRBJ2-2,TRBV18,ASSSLGPGQGPRSNTGELF
TRBJ2-3,TRBV13,ASSQIFTDTQY
TRBJ1-2,TRBV9,ASSPAGTPFGYT
TRBJ1-1,TRBV6-5,ASSYQGLDAEAF
TRBJ1-1,TRBV30,AWSSGALEAF
TRBJ2-5,TRBV19,ASSGGYETQY
TRBJ1-1,TRBV9,ASSVDGQGGTEAF
TRBJ2-7,TRBV28,ASSLRQGSNVGYEQY
TRBJ2-1,TRBV27,ASSPRGRSFFNNEQF
TRBJ2-7,TRBV28,ASRLADYEQY
TRBJ1-4,TRBV5-1,ASSPRGTGLATNEKLF
TRBJ2-3,TRBV7-9,ASSARQGSTDTQY
TRBJ2-7,TRBV28,ASRENRVSSSYEQY
TRBJ2-3,TRBV5-1,ASSLALSGTDTQY
TRBJ1-5,TRBV2,ASSDGAVGNQPQH
TRBJ1-4,TRBV9,ASSAGSGVINEKLF